This TCR beta chain is from a study of tumor-infiltrating lymphocytes in primary liver carcinoma. This clonotype was picked up one time. A much larger clone sits a single nucleotide away, making a read error possible. From unsorted bulk tissue weighing roughly 17-31 mg, DNA and RNA were co-extracted. Patients underwent resection of primary liver carcinoma. Five separate regions were sampled from each tumor. The template, roughly 550 ng total RNA, yielded TCR beta cDNA made with a constant-region primer. Generation of the TCR beta libraries relied on three nested multiplex PCR rounds using slightly modified ARM-PCR. The first two PCR rounds, around 11 cycles each, used TRBV1-TRBV30 forward primers and a C-beta reverse primer. TCRdb reprocessed the multiplex PCR reads via MiXCR and lists one record per CDR3 protein. The sample has about 100,000 distinct CDR3 sequences; 69% are singletons. Germline-derived CDR1 and CDR2 are SGHRS and YFSETQ. This CDR3 is 16 amino acids long.

Sequences were obtained from liver tumor tissue from sampling region 5. Subset meaning: tumor region T5, tumor centre. This receptor was identified in a woman in her fifties or sixties with primary liver carcinoma and hepatitis B virus infection. The chain is built from TRBV5-1 and TRBJ2-5; 10 bases agree with TRBD2. This CDR3 is CTSSVSGRKGQETQYF. The DNA for the CDR3 is TGCACCAGCAGCGTTAGCGGGAGGAAAGGACAAGAGACCCAGTACTTC.